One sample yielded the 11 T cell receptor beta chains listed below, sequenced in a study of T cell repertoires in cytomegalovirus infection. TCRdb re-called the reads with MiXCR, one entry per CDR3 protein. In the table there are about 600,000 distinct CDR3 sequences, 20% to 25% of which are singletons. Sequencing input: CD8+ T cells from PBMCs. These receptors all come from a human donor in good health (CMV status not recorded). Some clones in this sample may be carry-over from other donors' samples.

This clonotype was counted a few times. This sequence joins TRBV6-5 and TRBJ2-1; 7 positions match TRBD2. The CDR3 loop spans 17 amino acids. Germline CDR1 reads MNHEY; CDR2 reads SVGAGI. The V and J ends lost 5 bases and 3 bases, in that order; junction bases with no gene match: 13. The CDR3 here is CASSPFAASGYYNEQFF. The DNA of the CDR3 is TGTGCCAGCAGTCCTTTTGCTGCTAGCGGTTACTACAATGAGCAGTTCTTC.

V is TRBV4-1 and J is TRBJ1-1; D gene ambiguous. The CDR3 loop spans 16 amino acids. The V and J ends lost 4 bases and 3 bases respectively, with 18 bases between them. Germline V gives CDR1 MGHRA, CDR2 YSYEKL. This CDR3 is CASSRRGEGDDTEAFF. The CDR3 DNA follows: TGCGCCAGCAGCCGGAGAGGTGAAGGAGATGACACTGAAGCTTTCTTT.

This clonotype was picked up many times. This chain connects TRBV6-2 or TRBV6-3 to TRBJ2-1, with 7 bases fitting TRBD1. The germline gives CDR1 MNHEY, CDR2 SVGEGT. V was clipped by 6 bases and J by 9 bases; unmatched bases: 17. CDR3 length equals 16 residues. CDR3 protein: CASSHGSRQGRGEQFF. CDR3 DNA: TGTGCCAGCAGCCACGGGTCTCGACAGGGACGGGGTGAGCAGTTCTTC.

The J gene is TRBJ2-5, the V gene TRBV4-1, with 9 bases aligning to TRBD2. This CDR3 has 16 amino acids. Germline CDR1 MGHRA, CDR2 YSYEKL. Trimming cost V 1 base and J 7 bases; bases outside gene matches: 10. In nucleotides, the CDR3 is TGCGCCAGCAGCCAAGGGCTAGCGGGGCCCGCGGGGACCCAGTACTTC. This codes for CASSQGLAGPAGTQYF.

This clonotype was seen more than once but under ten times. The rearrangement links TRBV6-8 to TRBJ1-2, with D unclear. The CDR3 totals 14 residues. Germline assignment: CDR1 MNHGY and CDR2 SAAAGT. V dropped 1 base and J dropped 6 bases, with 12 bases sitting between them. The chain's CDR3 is CASSYLATSDGYTF. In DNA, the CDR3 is TGTGCCAGCAGTTACTTGGCGACCTCGGATGGCTACACCTTC.

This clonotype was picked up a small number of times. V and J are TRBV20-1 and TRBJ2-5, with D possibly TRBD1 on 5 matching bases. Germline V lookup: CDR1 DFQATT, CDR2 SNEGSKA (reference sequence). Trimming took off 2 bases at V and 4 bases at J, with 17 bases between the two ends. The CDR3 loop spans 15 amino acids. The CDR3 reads CSARPIQVIGETQYF. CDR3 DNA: TGCAGTGCTAGACCCATACAGGTCATCGGAGAGACCCAGTACTTC.

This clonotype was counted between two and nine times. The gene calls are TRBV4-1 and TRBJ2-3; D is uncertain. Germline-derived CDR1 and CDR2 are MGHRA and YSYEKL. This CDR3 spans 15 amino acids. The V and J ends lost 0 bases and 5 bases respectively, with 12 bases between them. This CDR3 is CASSQEWATLDTQYF. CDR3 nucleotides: TGCGCCAGCAGCCAAGAATGGGCAACACTAGATACGCAGTATTTT.

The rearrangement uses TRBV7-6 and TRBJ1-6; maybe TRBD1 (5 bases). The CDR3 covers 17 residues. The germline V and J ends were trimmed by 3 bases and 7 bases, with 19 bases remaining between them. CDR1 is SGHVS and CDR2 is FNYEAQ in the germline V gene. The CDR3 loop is CASSFATYTGLNSPLHF. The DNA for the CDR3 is TGTGCCAGCAGCTTCGCCACCTACACGGGACTGAATTCACCCCTCCACTTT.

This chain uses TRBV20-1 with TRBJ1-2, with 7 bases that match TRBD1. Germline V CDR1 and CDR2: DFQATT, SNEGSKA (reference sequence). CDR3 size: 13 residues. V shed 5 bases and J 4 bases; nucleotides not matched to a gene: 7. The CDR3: CSADRVSGYGYTF. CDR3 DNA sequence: TGCAGTGCTGACAGGGTCAGCGGCTATGGCTACACCTTC.

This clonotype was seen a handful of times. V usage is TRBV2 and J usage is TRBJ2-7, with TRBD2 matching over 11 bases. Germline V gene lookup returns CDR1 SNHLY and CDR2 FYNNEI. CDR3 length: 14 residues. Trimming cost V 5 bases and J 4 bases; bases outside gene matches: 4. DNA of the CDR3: TGTGCCAGCAGTCCTGGGACTAGCGGTTACGAGCAGTACGTC. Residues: CASSPGTSGYEQYV.

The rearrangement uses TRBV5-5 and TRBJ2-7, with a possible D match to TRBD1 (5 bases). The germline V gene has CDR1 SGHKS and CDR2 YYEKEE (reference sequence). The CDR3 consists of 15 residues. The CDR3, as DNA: TGTGCCTGCAGCTCGGATGCAGGGCTTCCCTACGAGCAGTACGTC. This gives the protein CACSSDAGLPYEQYV.